This T cell receptor (beta chain) emerged from a study of identical twins. Overall study findings and caveats: Out-of-frame alpha sequences shared by twins were enriched for low generation probability.

There are many counts of this clonotype. Its antigen remains unknown. TCRdb reanalysed the 5' RACE reads using MiXCR and keeps one entry per CDR3 protein. The sample records some 590,000 distinct CDR3 sequences, around 9.6% being singletons. These data also formed part of another study, on yellow fever vaccine responses in identical twins.

This receptor was identified in a woman in her late teens or twenties in good health. Material for sequencing was PBMCs.

As DNA, the CDR3 is TGTGCCAGCAGCCAAGGGACTAGTGGGCGAGAGACCCAGTACTTC. It specifies CASSQGTSGRETQYF. The chain carries TRBV3-1 and TRBJ2-5, with 7 bases lining up with TRBD2. Germline CDR1 LGHDT, CDR2 YNNKEL (reference sequence). J was trimmed by 4 bases and V by 1 base; bases with no gene match: 6. The CDR3 covers 15 residues.